What follows is one T cell receptor (beta chain) and its context. What it binds is not known. The CDR3 loop spans 16 amino acids. Looked up from germline, CDR1 is MNHEY and CDR2 is SVGAGI. V was clipped by 3 bases and J by 4 bases; unmatched bases: 8. Data came from immunoSEQ multiplex PCR; TCRdb stores just in-frame clones and leaves some out. Of 20,000 to 25,000 clones listed, 82% are singletons. These data belong to a study of EBV T-cell therapy then PD-1 blockade in nasopharyngeal carcinoma. The treatment denotes: AdE1-LMPpoly-expanded autologous EBV-specific T-cell therapy followed by anti-PD-1 nivolumab.

The sample was CD8+ T cells from blood, taken at day -245 from a patient whose treatment included autologous EBV-specific T cells and nivolumab. The receptor was isolated from a man aged 40-50 years with nasopharyngeal carcinoma. V usage is TRBV6-5 and J usage is TRBJ2-3; TRBD2 aligns across 9 bases. The CDR3 sequence is CASSYSASGVSDTQYF. The DNA for the CDR3 is TGTGCCAGCAGTTATTCCGCTAGCGGGGTGTCAGATACGCAGTATTTT.